The 27 T cell receptor beta chains below all came from one sample that was sequenced in a study of blood T cell repertoires in COVID-19. This table comes from immunoSEQ multiplex PCR, and its TCRdb copy is limited to in-frame clones, with some not included. The sample records roughly 280,000 clones, less than 95% being singletons. The sample was PBMCs or T cells enriched from blood (not recorded which). The receptors were sampled from a man between 35 and 55 years old who had been exposed to COVID-19.

The chain links TRBV5-1 to TRBJ2-7; 8 bases align to TRBD1. J lost 3 bases, V lost 0 bases, and 20 bases had no gene match. In germline, CDR1 is SGHRS, CDR2 YFSETQ. There are 20 residues in the CDR3. CDR3 nucleotides: TGCGCCAGCAGCTTGGAGGTGGACAGGGTGACCCGGCCTCGATGCTACGAGCAGTACTTC. Translating gives CASSLEVDRVTRPRCYEQYF.

This chain joins TRBV6-5 and TRBJ1-6; 8 positions agree with TRBD1. J lost 10 bases, V lost 5 bases, and 10 bases had no gene match. Germline CDR1 reads MNHEY; CDR2 reads SVGAGI. The CDR3 is 15 amino acids. CDR3 amino acids: CASSPLRGLGSPLHF. The CDR3 nucleotides read TGTGCCAGCAGTCCCCTCAGGGGGCTTGGGTCACCCCTCCACTTT.

The chain links TRBV27 to TRBJ2-1; D is perhaps TRBD2 (5 bases). This CDR3 is built from 13 residues. Trimming shortened V by 6 bases and J by 7 bases, and 13 bases separated the two germline ends. Germline assignment: CDR1 MNHEY and CDR2 SMNVEV (reference sequence). CDR3 bases: TGTGCCAGCAGATCTTCTGGCGGGAATGAGCAGTTCTTC. Translating gives CASRSSGGNEQFF.

The rearrangement uses TRBV5-5 and TRBJ2-7; TRBD1 matches 7 bases. Unmatched junction bases numbered 18, after V lost 1 base and J lost 2 bases. The germline gives CDR1 SGHKS, CDR2 YYEKEE (reference sequence). There are 19 residues in the CDR3. The CDR3 sequence is CASSLHFPPPGQYAYEQYF. In DNA, the CDR3 is TGTGCCAGCAGCTTGCACTTCCCCCCCCCGGGACAGTACGCCTACGAGCAGTACTTC.

The V gene is TRBV27, the J gene TRBJ1-6; 7 nucleotides agree with TRBD1. In germline, CDR1 is MNHEY, CDR2 SMNVEV (reference sequence). The V segment lost 5 bases and the J segment 0 bases; nucleotides outside the gene matches: 10. The CDR3 has 18 residues. This CDR3 is CASSPAPQGSSYNSPLHF. DNA for the CDR3: TGTGCCAGCAGTCCTGCCCCACAGGGGAGCTCCTATAATTCACCCCTCCACTTT.

The rearrangement joins TRBV27 to TRBJ2-7; 9 nucleotides line up with TRBD2. The length of the CDR3 is 12 residues. Per germline, CDR1 MNHEY and CDR2 SMNVEV (reference sequence). CDR3 DNA sequence: TGTGTGGTGCGGGAGGGCCTGGGCGAGCAGTACTTC. Its protein is CVVREGLGEQYF.

The chain recombines TRBV28 with TRBJ1-4; TRBD1 aligns across 8 bases. Germline trimming cut 2 bases from V and 7 bases from J; bases unmatched to any gene: 6. Germline V lookup: CDR1 MDHEN, CDR2 SYDVKM. This CDR3 is built from 15 residues. The CDR3 reads CASSLPGTGGEKLFF. The DNA for the CDR3 is TGTGCCAGCAGTTTACCCGGGACAGGTGGTGAAAAACTGTTTTTT. The full variable domain, completed using reference TRBV28 and TRBJ1-4, is DVKVTQSSRYLVKRTGEKVFLECVQDMDHENMFWYRQDPGLGLRLIYFSYDVKMKEKGDIPEGYSVSREKKERFSLILESASTNQTSMYLCASSLPGTGGEKLFFGSGTQLSVL.

This chain links TRBV11-2 with TRBJ2-1, with D perhaps matching TRBD2 (6 bases). The V end was cut by 5 bases, the J end by 9 bases, with 11 bases between. This CDR3 spans 12 amino acids. CDR1 is SGHAT and CDR2 is FQNNGV in the germline V gene. CDR3 amino acids: CASSLTSIEQFF. The CDR3 nucleotides are TGTGCCAGCAGCCTTACTAGCATTGAGCAGTTCTTC.

The chain carries TRBV4-1 and TRBJ2-5, with a weak D call TRBD1 (6 bases). This CDR3 region has 16 residues. Germline lookup yields CDR1 MGHRA and CDR2 YSYEKL. Trimming removed 0 bases from V and 4 bases from J, with 15 bases in between. CDR3 DNA: TGCGCCAGCAGCCAAGATCAGGGGCGATTTGGAGAGACCCAGTACTTC. Its translation: CASSQDQGRFGETQYF.

This clone was seen just once. The gene calls are TRBV28 and TRBJ1-2; D remains unclear. Trimming shortened V by 7 bases and J by 7 bases, and 13 bases separated the two germline ends. The CDR3 runs to 12 residues. Germline CDR1 reads MDHEN; CDR2 reads SYDVKM. In DNA, the CDR3 is TGTGCCAGCACTCTCGCCCGGTCTGGCTACACCTTC. Residues: CASTLARSGYTF.

The V call is TRBV15, the J call TRBJ1-2; D is uncertain. This CDR3 has 14 amino acids. The V gene lost 3 bases and the J gene lost 6 bases, with 14 bases spanning the gap. The germline V gene encodes CDR1 LNHNV and CDR2 YYDKDF (reference sequence). The CDR3 nucleotides read TGTGCCACCAGCAGGCGCCGGGGTGGGGATGGCTACACCTTC. Protein product: CATSRRRGGDGYTF.

The chain is built from TRBV19 and TRBJ2-7; weak D call: TRBD1 (6 bases). The CDR3 loop spans 15 amino acids. Germline lookup yields CDR1 LNHDA and CDR2 SQIVND (reference sequence). The V end was cut by 7 bases, the J end by 1 base, with 17 bases between. Written as DNA, the CDR3 is TGTGCCAGTAATATCCACGGGACAATGTCCTACGAGCAGTACTTC. It encodes CASNIHGTMSYEQYF.

On this clone: The sample contains more than one DNA sequence encoding this CDR3. This chain uses TRBV6-5 with TRBJ2-7; 11 nucleotides align to TRBD2. Germline CDR1 reads MNHEY; CDR2 reads SVGAGI. The CDR3 sequence is 15 residues long. Trimming removed 4 bases from V and 1 base from J; junction bases left unmatched: 3. CDR3 residues: CASSSTSGGSYEQYF. The CDR3 DNA reads TGTGCCAGCAGTTCAACTAGCGGGGGATCCTACGAGCAGTACTTC.

The rearrangement joins TRBV19 to TRBJ2-1, with 7 nucleotides matching TRBD1. The CDR3 sequence is 16 residues long. The germline CDR1 and CDR2 sequences are LNHDA and SQIVND (reference sequence). The V and J ends lost 8 bases and 4 bases, in that order; junction bases with no gene match: 14. CDR3 sequence: CASVTRQGMGYNEQFF. The CDR3, as DNA: TGTGCCAGTGTCACCAGACAGGGAATGGGTTACAATGAGCAGTTCTTC.

The rearrangement uses TRBV6-2 or TRBV6-3 and TRBJ2-3; TRBD1 might be the D (6 bases). Germline values: CDR1 MNHEY, CDR2 SVGEGT. V was trimmed by 5 bases and J by 5 bases, leaving 11 bases between them. This CDR3 comprises 13 residues. The CDR3: CASSAQQGDTQYF. CDR3 coding DNA: TGTGCCAGCAGTGCCCAACAGGGAGATACGCAGTATTTT.

The V gene is TRBV5-4, the J gene TRBJ1-6; no clear D. Deletions cut 4 bases from V and 5 bases from J, with 13 bases between. The germline gives CDR1 SGHNT, CDR2 YYREEE (reference sequence). This CDR3 has 15 residues. The CDR3 sequence is CASSPPGGNNSPLHF. CDR3 bases: TGTGCCAGCAGCCCGCCGGGAGGCAATAATTCACCCCTCCACTTT.

The chain links TRBV9 to TRBJ2-2, with D possibly TRBD2 on 5 matching bases. The CDR3 runs 16 residues. Germline loops: CDR1 SGDLS, CDR2 YYNGEE. Trimming took 4 bases from V and 0 from J, leaving 13 bases between them. In nucleotides, the CDR3 is TGTGCCAGCAGCAGAGAATGGACTCCGAACACCGGGGAGCTGTTTTTT. Protein sequence: CASSREWTPNTGELFF.

The J gene is TRBJ2-3, the V gene TRBV13; D perhaps matches TRBD2 (6 bases). This CDR3 spans 15 amino acids. Trimming took 1 base from V and 2 from J, leaving 10 bases between them. Germline V gene sequence: CDR1 PRHDT, CDR2 FYEKMQ (reference sequence). The CDR3 DNA follows: TGTGCCAGCAGCTTAGAGTCGGACTACACAGATACGCAGTATTTT. This codes for CASSLESDYTDTQYF.

This chain uses TRBV29-1 with TRBJ1-2; TRBD1 agrees at 12 bases. CDR3 length: 16 residues. J gave up 5 bases and V 6 bases, and 13 bases lay outside the gene matches. The germline CDR1 and CDR2 sequences are SQVTM and ANQGSEA. The DNA for the CDR3 is TGCAGCGTCGATCAGGGACAGGGGGCTAACACATATGGCTACACCTTC. As protein: CSVDQGQGANTYGYTF.

The CDR3 region is CASSRQGRRGYTF. The CDR3 DNA follows: TGTGCCAGCAGCCGACAGGGACGGCGGGGCTACACCTTC. The rearrangement uses TRBV5-4 and TRBJ1-2; TRBD1 aligns across 7 bases. Germline V CDR1 and CDR2: SGHNT, YYREEE (reference sequence). The junction had 8 bases not matched to a gene; V was cut back by 4 bases and J by 8 bases. CDR3 length: 13 amino acids.

The chain is built from TRBV6-1 and TRBJ2-1; 9 bases are shared with TRBD2. The germline V gene encodes CDR1 MNHNS and CDR2 SASEGT. This CDR3 has 16 residues. V shed 4 bases and J 4 bases; nucleotides not matched to a gene: 8. CDR3 protein: CASSADSSGAYNEQFF. CDR3 DNA: TGTGCCAGCAGTGCTGACTCTAGCGGGGCTTACAATGAGCAGTTCTTC.

The DNA for the CDR3 is TGTGCCAGTGGAGGACTAGCGGGGAATGAGCAGTTCTTC. Protein sequence: CASGGLAGNEQFF. This chain uses TRBV19 with TRBJ2-1; TRBD2 aligns across 12 bases. V shed 8 bases, J shed 7 bases, and the junction held 3 bases outside the gene matches. Per germline, CDR1 LNHDA and CDR2 SQIVND (reference sequence). The CDR3 is 13 residues long.

The V and J genes are TRBV9 and TRBJ2-2; 8 bases line up with TRBD2. This CDR3 spans 19 amino acids. Germline loops: CDR1 SGDLS, CDR2 YYNGEE. V trimming: 0 bases; J trimming: 0 bases; junction bases outside the gene matches: 10. This CDR3 is CASSVGLGRVLSNTGELFF. Written as DNA, the CDR3 is TGTGCCAGCAGCGTAGGTCTCGGGAGGGTCCTATCGAACACCGGGGAGCTGTTTTTT.

This rearrangement joins TRBV18 to TRBJ2-7; 7 nucleotides match TRBD1. This CDR3 is built from 16 residues. The junction had 10 bases not matched to a gene; V was cut back by 4 bases and J by 1 base. CDR1 and CDR2 from the germline V gene are KGHSH and LQKENI. CDR3 amino acids: CASSQNPDRASYEQYF. The CDR3 DNA reads as TGTGCCAGCTCACAAAACCCCGACAGGGCGTCCTACGAGCAGTACTTC.

V is TRBV28 and J is TRBJ1-2; 7 bases line up with TRBD1. The CDR3 totals 14 residues. Germline assignment: CDR1 MDHEN and CDR2 SYDVKM. V lost 6 bases, J lost 6 bases, and 10 bases stayed unmatched. CDR3 in DNA: TGTGCCAGCAGCCATCCAGGGGGATCCGATGGCTACACCTTC. As protein: CASSHPGGSDGYTF.

The chain couples TRBV19 to TRBJ2-7; possibly TRBD2 for D (6 bases). V was pared by 8 bases and J by 4 bases, with 9 bases between. The CDR3 is made up of 11 amino acids. Per the germline V gene, CDR1 is LNHDA and CDR2 is SQIVND (reference sequence). CDR3 amino acids: CASGGTYEQYF. CDR3 DNA: TGTGCCAGTGGCGGGACGTACGAGCAGTACTTC.

The chain carries TRBV7-2 and TRBJ1-5, with D perhaps matching TRBD1 (5 bases). The CDR3 loop spans 13 amino acids. The V end lost 5 bases, the J end lost 3 bases, and 8 bases lay between the germline ends. CDR1 is SGHTA, CDR2 FQGNSA, per germline. CDR3 nucleotides: TGTGCCAGCAGCAGACAGAACAATCAGCCCCAGCATTTT. Amino acids: CASSRQNNQPQHF.